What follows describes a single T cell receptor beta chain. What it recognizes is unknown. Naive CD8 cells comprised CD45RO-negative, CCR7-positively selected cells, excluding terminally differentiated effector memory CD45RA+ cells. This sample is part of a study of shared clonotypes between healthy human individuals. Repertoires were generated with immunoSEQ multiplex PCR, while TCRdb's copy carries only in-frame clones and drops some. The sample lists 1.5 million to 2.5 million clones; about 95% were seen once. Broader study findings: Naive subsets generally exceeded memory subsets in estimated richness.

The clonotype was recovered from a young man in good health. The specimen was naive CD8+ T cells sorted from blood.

The DNA of the CDR3 is TGTGCCAGCAGTGATTGGCTTCTCGAAGGGGATGGTTTCGACTATGGCTACACCTTC. This translates into CASSDWLLEGDGFDYGYTF. The chain has TRBV6-1 and TRBJ1-2; D may be TRBD1 (5 bases). The CDR3 runs 19 residues. V lost 3 bases and J 3 bases, leaving 26 bases between the germline ends. Germline values: CDR1 MNHNS, CDR2 SASEGT.